This TCR beta chain came from a study of regulatory T cells in long-lasting Graves disease. The V end lost 3 bases, the J end lost 1 base, and 13 bases lay between the germline ends. CDR1 and CDR2 (germline): MDHEN, SYDVKM. This CDR3 is built from 15 residues. Noted time point: persistent/refractory GD, antithyroid drugs over 5 years with positive TRAb. There was RNA extracted from PBMCs, and the TCR library was made from it. Investigators report Graves' disease was diagnosed under American Thyroid Association guidelines. All patients originated from an endocrinology department located in Xi'an, China. The authors drew 9 to 10 milliliters of peripheral blood into EDTA tubes. Arm-PCR of CDR3 regions and iRepertoire HTBI primers were used to build TCR beta libraries. TCRdb analysed the multiplex PCR reads with MiXCR anew, one entry per CDR3 protein. Of approximately 380,000 distinct CDR3 sequences listed, roughly 20% are singletons.

This clonotype was obtained from a female donor with Graves disease. This chain uses TRBV28 with TRBJ2-7; D is unclear. The source was peripheral blood mononuclear cells (PBMCs), collected when the disease was refractory, from a patient treated with antithyroid drugs. For the CDR3, the DNA is TGTGCCAGCAGTTTGAAGGGTACATGGTCCTACGAGCAGTACTTC. It yields the protein CASSLKGTWSYEQYF.